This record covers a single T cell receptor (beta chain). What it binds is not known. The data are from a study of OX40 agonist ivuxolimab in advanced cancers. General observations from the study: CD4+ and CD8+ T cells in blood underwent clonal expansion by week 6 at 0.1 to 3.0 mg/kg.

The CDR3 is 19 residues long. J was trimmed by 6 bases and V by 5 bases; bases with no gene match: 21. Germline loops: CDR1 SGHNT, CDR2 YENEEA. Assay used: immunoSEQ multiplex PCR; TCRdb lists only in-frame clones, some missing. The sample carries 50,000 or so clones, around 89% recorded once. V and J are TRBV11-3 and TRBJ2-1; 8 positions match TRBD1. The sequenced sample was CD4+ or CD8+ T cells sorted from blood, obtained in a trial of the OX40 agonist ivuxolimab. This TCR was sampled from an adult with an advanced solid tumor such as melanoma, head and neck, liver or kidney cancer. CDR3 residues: CASSLPWGQVYQGVNEQFF. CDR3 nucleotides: TGTGCCAGCAGCCTCCCCTGGGGACAGGTCTACCAGGGGGTCAATGAGCAGTTCTTC.